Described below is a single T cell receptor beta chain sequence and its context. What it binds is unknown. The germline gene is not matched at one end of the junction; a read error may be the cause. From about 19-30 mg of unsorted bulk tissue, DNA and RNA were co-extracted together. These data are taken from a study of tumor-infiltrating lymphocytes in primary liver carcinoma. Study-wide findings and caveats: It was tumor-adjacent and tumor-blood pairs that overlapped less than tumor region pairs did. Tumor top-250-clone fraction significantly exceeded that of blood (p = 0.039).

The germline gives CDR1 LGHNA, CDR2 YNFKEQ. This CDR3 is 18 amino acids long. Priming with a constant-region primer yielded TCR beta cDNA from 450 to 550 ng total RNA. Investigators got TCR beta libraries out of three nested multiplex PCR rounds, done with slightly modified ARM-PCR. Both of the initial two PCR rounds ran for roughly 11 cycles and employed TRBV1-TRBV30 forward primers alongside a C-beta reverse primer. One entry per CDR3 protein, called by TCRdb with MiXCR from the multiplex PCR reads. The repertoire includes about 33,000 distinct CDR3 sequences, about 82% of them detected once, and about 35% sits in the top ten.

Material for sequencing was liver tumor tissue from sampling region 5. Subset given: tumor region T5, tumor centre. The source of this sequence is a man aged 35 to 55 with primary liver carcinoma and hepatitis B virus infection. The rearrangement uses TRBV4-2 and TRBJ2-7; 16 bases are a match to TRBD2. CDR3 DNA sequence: TGTGCCAGCAGCAGAAAACCGGGACTAGCGGGAGGGCCACACGAGCAATACTTC. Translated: CASSRKPGLAGGPHEQYF.